Shown below are 26 T cell receptor beta chains from a single sample sequenced in a study of blood T cell repertoires in COVID-19. Only in-frame clones appear in the TCRdb table, and some are missing; sequencing was by immunoSEQ multiplex PCR. Of about 210,000 clones detected, around 80% appear once; the ten largest clones hold about 8%. Specimen: peripheral blood. These receptors all stem from a woman aged 55-69 years with COVID-19, enrolled during active disease.

The V gene is TRBV7-2, the J gene TRBJ2-1; 7 bases are a match to TRBD2. The CDR3 spans 15 residues. Trimming took 5 bases from V and 7 from J; bases not matched to a gene: 11. The germline gives CDR1 SGHTA, CDR2 FQGNSA. Here the CDR3 reads CASSLIAGFGNEQFF. The CDR3 coding sequence is TGTGCCAGCAGCCTGATAGCGGGTTTTGGAAATGAGCAGTTCTTC.

This clone was seen a few times. V and J are TRBV27 and TRBJ1-2, with D tentatively TRBD1 (6 bases). The V end lost 6 bases, the J end lost 6 bases, and 17 bases lay between the germline ends. Per the germline V gene, CDR1 is MNHEY and CDR2 is SMNVEV (reference sequence). CDR3 size: 14 residues. Written as DNA, the CDR3 is TGTGCCAGCAGAGGACAGTCTCTCAGGGATGGCTACACCTTC. Protein sequence: CASRGQSLRDGYTF.

The genes are TRBV19 and TRBJ1-1, with 9 bases matching TRBD1. The CDR3 spans 16 residues. The J segment lost 5 bases and the V segment lost 3 bases, leaving 10 bases of the junction unmatched. Germline loops: CDR1 LNHDA, CDR2 SQIVND (reference sequence). The CDR3 reads CASSIADRGVGTEAFF. Here the CDR3 DNA reads TGTGCCAGTAGTATTGCGGACAGGGGAGTGGGTACTGAAGCTTTCTTT.

A few counts support this clone. The chain is built from TRBV7-2 and TRBJ1-1; a possible D gene is TRBD1 (5 bases). Germline CDR1 reads SGHTA; CDR2 reads FQGNSA. CDR3 length: 14 amino acids. V was trimmed by 5 bases and J by 5 bases, leaving 15 bases between them. In DNA form, the CDR3 reads TGTGCCAGCAGCGAAGTGGGGGGGTGGACTGAAGCTTTCTTT. Amino acids: CASSEVGGWTEAFF.

The CDR3 region has the DNA TGTGCCAGCAGCCAAGGGACTAGCGGGACTCTCTATGAGCAGTTCTTC. Translated, it gives CASSQGTSGTLYEQFF. The chain links TRBV4-2 to TRBJ2-1; TRBD2 matches 12 bases. CDR1 and CDR2 from the germline V gene are LGHNA and YNFKEQ. The CDR3 is 16 amino acids. V dropped 1 base and J dropped 8; count of bases not matched to a gene: 6.

This chain joins TRBV5-1 and TRBJ2-1; 7 bases are shared with TRBD1. The V and J ends lost 4 bases and 8 bases, in that order; junction bases with no gene match: 6. Per germline, CDR1 SGHRS and CDR2 YFSETQ. The CDR3 is 13 residues long. The CDR3 sequence is CASSTRGNYEQFF. CDR3 coding DNA: TGCGCCAGCAGCACCAGGGGGAACTATGAGCAGTTCTTC. The whole variable domain, remainder taken from reference TRBV5-1 and TRBJ2-1, is KAGVTQTPRYLIKTRGQQVTLSCSPISGHRSVSWYQQTPGQGLQFLFEYFSETQRNKGNFPGRFSGRQFSNSRSEMNVSTLELGDSALYLCASSTRGNYEQFFGPGTRLTVL.

The chain is built from TRBV6-5 and TRBJ2-5; 8 bases line up with TRBD2. The junction had 2 bases not matched to a gene; V was cut back by 6 bases and J by 2 bases. This CDR3 has 13 residues. Germline V gives CDR1 MNHEY, CDR2 SVGAGI. The CDR3 nucleotides are TGTGCCAGCAGCCCGGGAGGGCAAGAGACCCAGTACTTC. Translation: CASSPGGQETQYF.

The chain employs TRBV6-1 and TRBJ1-5; D possibly corresponds to TRBD1 (5 bases). This CDR3 has 19 residues. Trimming took 2 bases from V and 6 from J, leaving 26 bases between them. Germline CDR1 reads MNHNS; CDR2 reads SASEGT. This chain's CDR3 is CASSEMRGRLLIAGQPQHF. DNA of the CDR3: TGTGCCAGCAGTGAAATGCGGGGACGGCTGCTTATAGCTGGTCAGCCCCAGCATTTT.

This clone was counted a single time. The gene calls are TRBV20-1 and TRBJ2-5; unclear D gene. Trimming cost V 3 bases and J 1 base, with 3 bases left between them. The CDR3 loop spans 11 amino acids. CDR1 is DFQATT, CDR2 SNEGSKA, per germline (reference sequence). CDR3 residues: CSASIQETQYF. The DNA for the CDR3 is TGCAGTGCTAGCATCCAAGAGACCCAGTACTTC.

The chain uses TRBV18 and TRBJ1-2, with D possibly TRBD1 on 5 matching bases. The CDR3 runs to 15 residues. Germline assignment: CDR1 KGHSH and CDR2 LQKENI. Trimming shortened V by 3 bases and J by 0 bases, and 11 bases separated the two germline ends. CDR3: CASSPIGEANYGYTF. The CDR3 region has the DNA TGTGCCAGCTCACCGATAGGGGAAGCTAACTATGGCTACACCTTC.

The CDR3 DNA reads as TGTGCCAGTAGTATTTCACGCAGATTCCAGCCCCAGCATTTT. It is translated as CASSISRRFQPQHF. V is TRBV19 and J is TRBJ1-5; no clear D. The CDR3 sequence is 14 residues long. CDR1 and CDR2 (germline): LNHDA, SQIVND (reference sequence). With 3 bases removed from V and 7 bases from J, the gap between germline ends came to 13 bases.

The rearrangement uses TRBV7-8 and TRBJ2-3; D is undetermined. With 1 base removed from V and 5 bases from J, the gap between germline ends came to 4 bases. The CDR3 length is 12 residues. Per germline, CDR1 SGHVS and CDR2 FQNEAQ. The CDR3 DNA follows: TGTGCCAGCAGCTTAGGTAAAGATACGCAGTATTTT. Amino acid sequence: CASSLGKDTQYF.

This clone was seen just once. The chain links TRBV28 to TRBJ1-1, with D perhaps TRBD1 (6 bases). The V gene's germline CDR1 is MDHEN and CDR2 SYDVKM. V was clipped by 3 bases and J by 4 bases, with 18 bases between them. The CDR3 has 16 amino acids. Here the CDR3 DNA reads TGTGCCAGCAGTTTCTCCGAGACAGGTGATTCCACTGAAGCTTTCTTT. Amino acid sequence: CASSFSETGDSTEAFF. The full variable domain, rest sourced from reference TRBV28 and TRBJ1-1, is DVKVTQSSRYLVKRTGEKVFLECVQDMDHENMFWYRQDPGLGLRLIYFSYDVKMKEKGDIPEGYSVSREKKERFSLILESASTNQTSMYLCASSFSETGDSTEAFFGQGTRLTVV.

The chain uses TRBV10-3 and TRBJ1-5; no firm D call. Germline CDR1 and CDR2: ENHRY and SYGVKD. The CDR3 totals 16 residues. V lost 2 bases and J lost 2, with 13 bases in between. The CDR3 sequence: CAISETHREGNQPQHF. The CDR3 DNA follows: TGTGCCATCAGTGAGACCCACCGGGAGGGCAATCAGCCCCAGCATTTT.

This chain links TRBV30 with TRBJ1-4, with TRBD1 matching over 9 bases. The CDR3 runs to 15 residues. V dropped 2 bases and J dropped 5; count of bases not matched to a gene: 6. Germline CDR1 is GTSNPN and CDR2 is SVGIG (reference sequence). The CDR3 coding sequence is TGTGCCTGGAGTCGTCCCGGGACAGGGAATGAAAAACTGTTTTTT. Translating gives CAWSRPGTGNEKLFF.

The rearrangement links TRBV20-1 to TRBJ2-5; TRBD2 aligns across 7 bases. Germline CDR1 and CDR2: DFQATT and SNEGSKA (reference sequence). This CDR3 has 11 residues. The CDR3 reads CGGVYQETQYF. The CDR3 region has the DNA TGCGGGGGGGTTTACCAAGAGACCCAGTACTTC.

The chain combines TRBV19 with TRBJ2-1, with D perhaps matching TRBD1 (5 bases). The V end was cut by 1 base, the J end by 7 bases, with 17 bases between. Germline assignment: CDR1 LNHDA and CDR2 SQIVND (reference sequence). This CDR3 comprises 16 residues. The CDR3 bases are TGTGCCAGTAGTATAGTTCTTTGGCAGGGAAGGAATGAGCAGTTCTTC. Protein sequence: CASSIVLWQGRNEQFF. The variable domain in full, completed from reference TRBV19 and TRBJ2-1, reads DGGITQSPKYLFRKEGQNVTLSCEQNLNHDAMYWYRQDPGQGLRLIYYSQIVNDFQKGDIAEGYSVSREKKESFPLTVTSAQKNPTAFYLCASSIVLWQGRNEQFFGPGTRLTVL.

This chain links TRBV6-5 with TRBJ1-5; 11 nucleotides line up with TRBD1. With 6 bases clipped from V and 5 bases from J, the junction kept 6 bases outside the gene matches. Germline values: CDR1 MNHEY, CDR2 SVGAGI. The CDR3 runs to 15 residues. The CDR3 sequence is CASRRTGGPDQPQHF. Here the CDR3 DNA reads TGTGCCAGCAGACGGACAGGGGGCCCAGATCAGCCCCAGCATTTT.

The CDR3 bases are TGTGCCAGCAGCCAAACTAGCGGGGTTAACACCGGGGAGCTGTTTTTT. Amino acids: CASSQTSGVNTGELFF. The chain couples TRBV3-1 (or the pseudogene TRBV3-2) to TRBJ2-2, with TRBD2 identical over 10 bases. CDR1 and CDR2 from the germline V gene are LGHDT and YNNKEL (reference sequence). The CDR3 consists of 16 residues. V shed 2 bases, J shed 2 bases, and the junction held 2 bases outside the gene matches.

The V call is TRBV3-1 (or the pseudogene TRBV3-2), the J call TRBJ2-1; 13 bases match TRBD2. V shed 1 base and J 7 bases; nucleotides not matched to a gene: 1. Looked up from germline, CDR1 is LGHDT and CDR2 is YNNKEL (reference sequence). This CDR3 is built from 15 residues. The CDR3 bases are TGTGCCAGCAGCCAAGTGACTAGCGGGAGGAATGAGCAGTTCTTC. Translation: CASSQVTSGRNEQFF.

This chain connects TRBV27 to TRBJ2-7; TRBD2 matches 12 bases. The ends lost 5 bases at V and 3 bases at J; junction bases unmatched: 2. CDR1 and CDR2 (germline): MNHEY, SMNVEV (reference sequence). The CDR3 is made up of 14 amino acids. The CDR3 loop is CASSVTSGSYEQYF. The CDR3 bases are TGTGCCAGCAGTGTGACTAGCGGGAGCTACGAGCAGTACTTC.

The genes are TRBV15 and TRBJ2-1, with D tentatively TRBD2 (6 bases). The CDR3 covers 17 residues. Germline V gives CDR1 LNHNV, CDR2 YYDKDF (reference sequence). V lost 0 bases and J 1 base, leaving 13 bases between the germline ends. Here the CDR3 DNA reads TGTGCCACCAGCAGAGATTTGGGAGGAGGGTCCTACAATGAGCAGTTCTTC. The encoded protein is CATSRDLGGGSYNEQFF.

As to this clone: Other DNA sequences within the sample encode an identical CDR3. CDR3: CASSSRGGSYNEQFF. CDR3 DNA: TGTGCCAGTAGTTCACGGGGGGGCTCCTACAATGAGCAGTTCTTC. The chain combines TRBV19 with TRBJ2-1; 8 bases map to TRBD2. The V and J ends lost 5 bases and 0 bases, in that order; junction bases with no gene match: 3. Looked up from germline, CDR1 is LNHDA and CDR2 is SQIVND (reference sequence). The CDR3 runs 15 residues.

The chain combines TRBV7-8 with TRBJ1-1; D remains ambiguous. There are 15 residues in the CDR3. Germline V gene lookup returns CDR1 SGHVS and CDR2 FQNEAQ. Trimming removed 1 base from V and 1 base from J, with 10 bases in between. This CDR3 is CASSLVGLGNTEAFF. DNA of the CDR3: TGTGCCAGCAGCTTAGTCGGGTTGGGGAACACTGAAGCTTTCTTT.

The chain recombines TRBV11-2 with TRBJ1-2; 7 bases line up with TRBD1. Germline values: CDR1 SGHAT, CDR2 FQNNGV. The J segment lost 7 bases and the V segment lost 1 base, leaving 6 bases of the junction unmatched. The CDR3 sequence is 14 residues long. This CDR3 reads CASSLVDRPRGYTF. In DNA form, the CDR3 reads TGTGCCAGCAGCTTAGTGGACAGGCCCCGTGGCTACACCTTC.

V gene TRBV18 combines with J gene TRBJ1-3; maybe TRBD1 (6 bases). This CDR3 contains 14 residues. The germline V gene has CDR1 KGHSH and CDR2 LQKENI. V was shortened by 5 bases and J by 4 bases, with 12 bases between the two germline ends. The CDR3: CASSVTGSGNTIYF. CDR3 coding DNA: TGTGCCAGCTCAGTCACAGGGTCAGGAAACACCATATATTTT.